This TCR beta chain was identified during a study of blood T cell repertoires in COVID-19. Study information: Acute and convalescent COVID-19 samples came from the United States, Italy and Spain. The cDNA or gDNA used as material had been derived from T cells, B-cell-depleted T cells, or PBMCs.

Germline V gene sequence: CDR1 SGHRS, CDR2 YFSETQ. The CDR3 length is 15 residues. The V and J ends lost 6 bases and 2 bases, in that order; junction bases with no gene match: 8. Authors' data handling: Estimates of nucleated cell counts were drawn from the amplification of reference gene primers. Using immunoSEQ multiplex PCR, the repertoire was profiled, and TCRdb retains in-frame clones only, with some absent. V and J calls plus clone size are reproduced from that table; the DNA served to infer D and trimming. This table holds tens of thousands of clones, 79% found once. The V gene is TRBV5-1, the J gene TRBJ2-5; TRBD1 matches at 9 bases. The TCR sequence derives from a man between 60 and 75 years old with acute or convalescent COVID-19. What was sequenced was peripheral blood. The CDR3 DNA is TGCGCCAGCAACGTGGGACAGGGATTTCAAGAGACCCAGTACTTC. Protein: CASNVGQGFQETQYF.